These 25 T cell receptor beta chains were sequenced from one sample in a study of cytomegalovirus exposure and HLA in healthy donors. Amplification used 60 Vbeta primers and 13 Jbeta primers. The protocol was immunoSEQ multiplex PCR, while the TCRdb copy is restricted to in-frame clones and leaves out a portion. The sample lists some 170,000 clones, under 80% occurring once. Sequencing was performed on PBMCs. These receptors were taken from a human donor in good health.

The rearrangement links TRBV4-1 to TRBJ1-1, with D maybe TRBD1 (5 bases). Germline CDR1 and CDR2: MGHRA and YSYEKL. The CDR3 sequence is 17 residues long. V was trimmed by 4 bases and J by 3 bases, leaving 21 bases between them. The CDR3 DNA sequence: TGCGCCAGCAGCCCCACTCGGCAGGGACTCGATGACACTGAAGCTTTCTTT. Its translation: CASSPTRQGLDDTEAFF.

V gene TRBV7-2 combines with J gene TRBJ2-5; 8 positions agree with TRBD2. Germline V gene sequence: CDR1 SGHTA, CDR2 FQGNSA. The J segment lost 4 bases and the V segment lost 1 base, leaving 11 bases of the junction unmatched. The CDR3 consists of 17 residues. CDR3: CASSLVGPTSEGETQYF. CDR3 in DNA: TGTGCCAGCAGCTTAGTTGGGCCGACTAGCGAGGGAGAGACCCAGTACTTC.

The CDR3, as DNA: TGTGCCAGCAGCTTACTACAGAAATCCTACGAGCAGTACTTC. This gives the protein CASSLLQKSYEQYF. The V call is TRBV7-2, the J call TRBJ2-7; D ambiguous. V was trimmed by 2 bases and J by 1 base, leaving 9 bases between them. The CDR3 is made up of 14 amino acids. Germline CDR1 reads SGHTA; CDR2 reads FQGNSA.

The V call is TRBV7-8, the J call TRBJ1-4, with 8 bases that match TRBD1. This CDR3 is built from 15 residues. Germline CDR1 and CDR2: SGHVS and FQNEAQ. The junction had 8 bases not matched to a gene; V was cut back by 6 bases and J by 5 bases. CDR3 region: CASSWTGTGNEKLFF. CDR3 DNA: TGTGCCAGCAGTTGGACCGGGACAGGCAATGAAAAACTGTTTTTT.

The CDR3, as DNA: TGTGCCAGCAGCCAGATTAGCGGGGGTTGGGAAGAGACCCAGTACTTC. Translation: CASSQISGGWEETQYF. The chain couples TRBV14 to TRBJ2-5; 9 nucleotides line up with TRBD2. CDR3 length: 16 amino acids. Germline V gene lookup returns CDR1 SGHDN and CDR2 FVKESK. The J segment lost 3 bases and the V segment lost 3 bases, leaving 8 bases of the junction unmatched.

This clone was counted a single time. This sequence joins TRBV5-8 and TRBJ2-1; D may be TRBD2 (7 bases). Germline V gene lookup returns CDR1 SGHTS and CDR2 YDEGEE. The ends were cut back, 0 bases at V and 0 bases at J, with 22 bases in the middle. The CDR3 runs to 20 residues. CDR3 sequence (DNA): TGTGCCAGCAGCTTGGTGCAAGGCGGGGGCCCCACCTACTCCTACAATGAGCAGTTCTTC. It is translated as CASSLVQGGGPTYSYNEQFF.

The chain uses TRBV5-8 and TRBJ2-3; D might be TRBD2 (6 bases). Germline values: CDR1 SGHTS, CDR2 YDEGEE. With 3 bases removed from V and 3 bases from J, the gap between germline ends came to 14 bases. The CDR3 is 15 residues long. CDR3 coding DNA: TGTGCCAGCAGCTCCCTTGCGGGGAGGACAGATACGCAGTATTTT. It translates to CASSSLAGRTDTQYF.

The V call is TRBV5-1, the J call TRBJ1-1; D call uncertain. CDR1 SGHRS and CDR2 YFSETQ come from the germline V gene. This CDR3 region has 15 residues. V was trimmed by 0 bases and J by 0 bases, leaving 9 bases between them. In nucleotides, the CDR3 is TGCGCCAGCAGCTTGGATGGGCAGCTGAACACTGAAGCTTTCTTT. This sequence encodes CASSLDGQLNTEAFF. The entire variable domain, with the rest obtained from reference TRBV5-1 and TRBJ1-1, is as follows: KAGVTQTPRYLIKTRGQQVTLSCSPISGHRSVSWYQQTPGQGLQFLFEYFSETQRNKGNFPGRFSGRQFSNSRSEMNVSTLELGDSALYLCASSLDGQLNTEAFFGQGTRLTVV.

The chain has TRBV18 and TRBJ2-5, with 8 bases matching TRBD2. CDR1 is KGHSH and CDR2 is LQKENI in the germline V gene. The V gene end was trimmed by 1 base and the J gene end by 4 bases; junction bases not matched to a gene: 5. The CDR3 has 15 residues. The CDR3 sequence is CASSPLWGLGETQYF. The CDR3 region has the DNA TGTGCCAGCTCACCACTCTGGGGACTAGGAGAGACCCAGTACTTC.

This clone was found once. J is TRBJ1-5 and V is TRBV29-1; the match to TRBD1 covers 9 bases. The CDR3 spans 14 residues. Germline V gene data show CDR1 as SQVTM and CDR2 as ANQGSEA. V lost 5 bases and J lost 3; bases outside the gene matches: 5. CDR3 DNA sequence: TGCAGCGTTACCGGGACAGGGATCAATCAGCCCCAGCATTTT. Translation gives CSVTGTGINQPQHF. Drawing the rest from reference TRBV29-1 and TRBJ1-5, the complete variable domain is SAVISQKPSRDICQRGTSLTIQCQVDSQVTMMFWYRQQPGQSLTLIATANQGSEATYESGFVIDKFPISRPNLTFSTLTVSNMSPEDSSIYLCSVTGTGINQPQHFGDGTRLSIL.

V and J are TRBV7-9 and TRBJ2-7; TRBD2 is a possible D gene (5 bases). CDR1 and CDR2 (germline): SEHNR, FQNEAQ (reference sequence). Trimming stripped 3 bases from V and 6 bases from J, with 9 bases between. This CDR3 contains 12 residues. The CDR3: CASSFGLSEQYF. DNA of the CDR3: TGTGCCAGCAGCTTCGGACTTAGCGAGCAGTACTTC.

CDR3 DNA sequence: TGTGCCTGGAGTGTACCGGGGGGGGCCTACGAGCAGTACTTC. Encoded protein: CAWSVPGGAYEQYF. The rearrangement uses TRBV30 and TRBJ2-7, with 8 positions matching TRBD2. V was pared by 0 bases and J by 2 bases, with 3 bases of the junction left unmatched. The length of the CDR3 is 14 residues. Germline V gene sequence: CDR1 GTSNPN, CDR2 SVGIG (reference sequence). The entire variable domain, with the rest obtained from reference TRBV30 and TRBJ2-7, is as follows: SQTIHQWPATLVQPVGSPLSLECTVEGTSNPNLYWYRQAAGRGLQLLFYSVGIGQISSEVPQNLSASRPQDRQFILSSKKLLLSDSGFYLCAWSVPGGAYEQYFGPGTRLTVT.

The J gene is TRBJ2-1, the V gene TRBV7-6; 8 positions agree with TRBD2. The germline V gene has CDR1 SGHVS and CDR2 FNYEAQ. CDR3 size: 13 residues. V was pared by 2 bases and J by 9 bases, with 3 bases of the junction left unmatched. The CDR3 protein is CASSLTGGPEQFF. For the CDR3, the DNA is TGTGCCAGCAGCTTAACGGGGGGGCCTGAGCAGTTCTTC.

The chain recombines TRBV4-1 with TRBJ1-5, with a possible D match to TRBD1 (6 bases). Per the germline V gene, CDR1 is MGHRA and CDR2 is YSYEKL. The V gene lost 1 base and the J gene lost 1 base, with 17 bases spanning the gap. The CDR3 extends over 18 amino acids. The CDR3 DNA reads as TGCGCCAGCAGCCAAGGGGTCGCAGGGGTGATGAGCAATCAGCCCCAGCATTTT. This gives the protein CASSQGVAGVMSNQPQHF.

The chain employs TRBV9 and TRBJ2-3; 7 positions agree with TRBD2. With 2 bases clipped from V and 2 bases from J, the junction kept 2 bases outside the gene matches. Per the germline V gene, CDR1 is SGDLS and CDR2 is YYNGEE. CDR3 length: 14 amino acids. This CDR3 reads CASSVSGDTDTQYF. The CDR3 nucleotides are TGTGCCAGCAGCGTCAGCGGGGACACAGATACGCAGTATTTT.

The chain employs TRBV10-3 and TRBJ1-1, with D possibly TRBD1 on 6 matching bases. V lost 8 bases and J 2 bases, leaving 12 bases between the germline ends. The CDR3 is made up of 13 amino acids. Germline V gene data show CDR1 as ENHRY and CDR2 as SYGVKD. CDR3 loop: CAIAQQGNTEAFF. For the CDR3, the DNA is TGTGCCATCGCCCAACAGGGTAACACTGAAGCTTTCTTT.

This clone turned up a few times. This sequence joins TRBV13 and TRBJ1-4, with D tentatively TRBD1 (5 bases). The CDR3 has 13 amino acids. Germline CDR1 reads PRHDT; CDR2 reads FYEKMQ (reference sequence). Trimming left V 5 bases short and J 7 bases short, with 11 bases between. CDR3 DNA sequence: TGTGCCAGCAGCGTGCAGGGAGGTGAAAAACTGTTTTTT. Its protein is CASSVQGGEKLFF.

This clone was detected once. This chain's CDR3 is CASRKTGDLYGYTF. The CDR3, as DNA: TGTGCCAGTAGGAAGACAGGGGATCTCTATGGCTACACCTTC. The rearrangement joins TRBV19 to TRBJ1-2, with 8 bases matching TRBD1. The germline V gene encodes CDR1 LNHDA and CDR2 SQIVND (reference sequence). Losses at the gene ends were 6 bases for V and 4 bases for J; bases not matched to a gene: 7. The CDR3 sequence is 14 residues long. Looking up the rest from reference TRBV19 and TRBJ1-2 gives the full variable domain: DGGITQSPKYLFRKEGQNVTLSCEQNLNHDAMYWYRQDPGQGLRLIYYSQIVNDFQKGDIAEGYSVSREKKESFPLTVTSAQKNPTAFYLCASRKTGDLYGYTFGSGTRLTVV.

The rearrangement joins TRBV5-4 to TRBJ1-2; 7 positions agree with TRBD1. CDR3 length: 17 amino acids. With 3 bases clipped from V and 6 bases from J, the junction kept 17 bases outside the gene matches. Germline V gene sequence: CDR1 SGHNT, CDR2 YYREEE (reference sequence). In nucleotides, the CDR3 is TGTGCCAGCAGCTACGGAGGACAGGTGCAAAGGATGGATGGCTACACCTTC. Protein product: CASSYGGQVQRMDGYTF. Based on the CDR3 plus reference TRBV5-4 and TRBJ1-2, the full variable domain is ETGVTQSPTHLIKTRGQQVTLRCSSQSGHNTVSWYQQALGQGPQFIFQYYREEENGRGNFPPRFSGLQFPNYSSELNVNALELDDSALYLCASSYGGQVQRMDGYTFGSGTRLTVV.

This sequence joins TRBV20-1 and TRBJ1-1; no reliable D call. Germline V gene sequence: CDR1 DFQATT, CDR2 SNEGSKA (reference sequence). V was cut by 5 bases and J by 11 bases, with 15 bases left in between. This CDR3 is built from 11 residues. This CDR3 is CSAGPGLGAFF. DNA of the CDR3: TGCAGTGCTGGGCCTGGACTTGGGGCTTTCTTT.

V and J are TRBV7-9 and TRBJ1-2, with D possibly being TRBD1 (5 bases). The CDR3 has 14 residues. In germline, CDR1 is SEHNR, CDR2 FQNEAQ (reference sequence). Trimming pared 2 bases from V and 4 bases from J, leaving 11 bases between. CDR3 protein: CASSLTGQLYGYTF. The CDR3 bases are TGTGCCAGCAGCTTAACCGGACAACTCTATGGCTACACCTTC. Supplemented by reference TRBV7-9 and TRBJ1-2, the full variable domain reads DTGVSQNPRHKITKRGQNVTFRCDPISEHNRLYWYRQTLGQGPEFLTYFQNEAQLEKSRLLSDRFSAERPKGSFSTLEIQRTEQGDSAMYLCASSLTGQLYGYTFGSGTRLTVV.

This clone has just a few counts. The chain recombines TRBV4-1 with TRBJ1-2, with D possibly TRBD1 on 5 matching bases. This CDR3 has 15 residues. Germline V gene sequence: CDR1 MGHRA, CDR2 YSYEKL. V was clipped by 8 bases and J by 3 bases, with 19 bases between them. CDR3 residues: CASAWGVQPDYGYTF. The CDR3, as DNA: TGCGCCAGCGCCTGGGGGGTCCAACCAGACTATGGCTACACCTTC.

The V and J genes are TRBV7-8 and TRBJ2-3, with 10 bases that match TRBD2. The germline V gene encodes CDR1 SGHVS and CDR2 FQNEAQ. The CDR3 is 16 residues long. V lost 7 bases and J lost 8; bases outside the gene matches: 15. The CDR3 is CASNSSPGLATVTQYF. The CDR3 nucleotides read TGTGCCAGCAACTCCTCACCGGGACTAGCGACGGTTACGCAGTATTTT.

This clone was counted between two and nine times. This chain uses TRBV6-5 with TRBJ1-5, with D tentatively TRBD1 (6 bases). The CDR3 is made up of 15 amino acids. The V end lost 6 bases, the J end lost 2 bases, and 14 bases lay between the germline ends. The germline CDR1 and CDR2 sequences are MNHEY and SVGAGI. The CDR3 DNA follows: TGTGCCAGCAGCAACAGGGTGGAAGGCAATCAGCCCCAGCATTTT. Protein: CASSNRVEGNQPQHF.

V usage is TRBV21-1 and J usage is TRBJ1-1. TRBV21-1 is annotated as a pseudogene. The CDR3 consists of 15 residues. This chain's CDR3 is CASSKVPGGNTEAFF. In nucleotides, the CDR3 is TGTGCCAGCAGCAAAGTACCCGGGGGGAACACTGAAGCTTTCTTT.